This entry is about one TCR beta chain. Its specificity is unknown. This sample stems from a study of T cells in Graves' hyperthyroidism and ophthalmopathy. There are 15 residues in the CDR3. V lost 10 bases to trimming and J lost 0 bases, with 16 bases between them. The source material, RNA transcripts, was used to amplify TCR beta CDR3 regions. TCR CDR3 underwent first-round RT-PCR with the HTBI primer set. One entry per CDR3 protein results from TCRdb running MiXCR on the multiplex PCR reads. The sample records about 46,000 distinct CDR3 sequences, about 52% being singletons. Overall study findings and caveats: Blood shared most expanded thyroid clonotypes above 0.001.

Those patients with uncontrolled infection, other autoimmune disease, pregnancy or lactation were excluded. This TCR was recovered from a woman aged 45-60 years with Graves' hyperthyroidism. The sequenced sample consisted of peripheral blood or thyroid tissue (not recorded which). This chain links TRBV12-3 or TRBV12-4 with TRBJ1-3, with D perhaps TRBD1 (6 bases). The CDR3 sequence: CAISETGLSGNTIYF. The CDR3 DNA follows: TGTGCCATCAGCGAAACAGGGCTCTCTGGAAACACCATATATTTT.